This T cell receptor beta chain was observed in a study of memory CD4+ T cells and cytomegalovirus serostatus. General study findings and limits: Repertoires predicted CMV serostatus with median bootstrapped AUC of around 0.95.

Original processing methods: After removing out-of-frame reads, over 2 million distinct TCRbeta sequences remained. TCRdb keeps only in-frame clones here, not all; method: immunoSEQ multiplex PCR. V, J and clone size derive from that table, while D and trimming were established from the DNA sequence. The sample consists of 55,000 to 65,000 clones, 82% of them appearing once. Germline V CDR1 and CDR2: SEHNR, FQNEAQ (reference sequence). The CDR3 length is 15 residues. Trimming removed 2 bases from V and 0 bases from J; junction bases left unmatched: 3. The sort gate was single viable CD3+CD4+CD8-CD45RO+ cells for memory CD4+ T cells. CMV serostatus came from serum IgG against pp150, pp28, p38, p52. Comments on this clone: The antigen is unknown.

The chain has TRBV7-9 and TRBJ2-7; 8 nucleotides line up with TRBD2. Sequenced: memory CD4+ T cells from blood. This clonotype originated in an adult in good health and CMV-seronegative. In nucleotides, the CDR3 is TGTGCCAGCAGCTTAAGCCGGGGGGGCTCCTACGAGCAGTACTTC. It is translated as CASSLSRGGSYEQYF.